This TCR beta chain was sequenced during a study of OX40 agonist ivuxolimab in advanced cancers. Broadly, across the study: Ivuxolimab was an agonistic, fully human IgG2 monoclonal antibody directed against OX40 (CD134), a costimulatory receptor. Intravenous ivuxolimab was administered to patients every 2 weeks at six dose levels: 0.01, 0.1, 0.3, 1.5, 3 and 10 mg/kg. Among the roughly 52 dose-escalation patients, about 20 had hepatocellular carcinoma, some 15 melanoma, 9 renal cell carcinoma and 9 head and neck cancer. In the dose-escalation cohort, 65% to 90% of patients were male, and the mean age was approximately 64 years, with a range of about 23 to 80. Patients were allowed to have had prior anti-PD-1, anti-PD-L1 or anti-CTLA-4 therapy, and 40% of the dose-escalation patients had previously received checkpoint inhibitors. Three dose-escalation patients achieved partial responses, one with hepatocellular carcinoma and two with cutaneous melanoma. The point of sequencing TCRbeta in the periphery was to test whether ivuxolimab changed TCR sequence diversity and drove clonal T-cell expansion. The monotherapy dose-escalation portion (N of about 50 patients) of the phase I ivuxolimab trial is reported in the paper. The paper as a whole reports these results and caveats: In the 0.1-3.0 mg/kg groups, partial responders were among the patients with the lowest normalized peripheral clonal expansion, particularly in CD8+ T cells. Antigen specificity was not determined for the clonally expanded peripheral T cells. After ivuxolimab, expanded clones were on average more numerous among CD8+ T cells than among CD4+ T cells. Low levels of normalized T-cell clonal expansion were also shown by some nonresponding patients. At doses from 0.1 to 3.0 mg/kg, clonal expansion was seen in both CD4+ and CD8+ blood T cells between baseline and week 6.

To sequence the TCRbeta CDR3 region, genomic DNA was isolated from the sorted cells. The immunoSEQ Assay was used to sequence the TCRbeta CDR3 regions. The table comes from immuneACCESS by way of TCRdb, which keeps in-frame sequences with V and J called. Part of the clones is missing from these tables; in studies checked, under half for an unresolved V gene and the rest for unknown reasons. A total of approximately 23,000 clones appear in this sample, around 86% of them only once. The top ten hold about 15% of the sample. Note on this clone: Its antigen is currently not known. The record has no base qualities; no much larger clone is one base away.

The trial excluded patients who had a history of autoimmune disease or who were on systemic immunosuppression. Peripheral blood for TCR sequencing was collected from all dose cohorts at baseline, on cycle 4 day 1, and on cycle 7 day 1. The samples were drawn from a first-in-human, open-label, multicenter phase I dose-escalation trial of ivuxolimab. Adults with locally advanced or metastatic melanoma, renal cell carcinoma, hepatocellular carcinoma or head and neck squamous cell carcinoma were enrolled in the trial. Before TCR sequencing, CD4+ T cells and CD8+ T cells were sorted from peripheral blood as separate populations. Sequenced here: CD4+ or CD8+ T cells sorted from blood, sampled in a trial of the OX40 agonist ivuxolimab. The TCR sequence derives from an adult with an advanced solid tumor such as melanoma, head and neck, liver or kidney cancer.

The DNA is TGCAGCGCTGGGACAGGACTCACCTACGAGCAGTACTTC. Its translation is CSAGTGLTYEQYF. The V and J genes are TRBV29-1 and TRBJ2-7; 8 bases in the middle match TRBD1. The germline V end is reduced by 7 bases and the J end by 2 bases; junction bases left unmatched: 7. The CDR3 starts with the cysteine, ends with the phenylalanine, and has 13 residues. Only CDR3 DNA is held: 39 bases, read in frame from base 1. The CDR1 and CDR2 encoded by the germline V gene are SQVTM and ANQGSEA.